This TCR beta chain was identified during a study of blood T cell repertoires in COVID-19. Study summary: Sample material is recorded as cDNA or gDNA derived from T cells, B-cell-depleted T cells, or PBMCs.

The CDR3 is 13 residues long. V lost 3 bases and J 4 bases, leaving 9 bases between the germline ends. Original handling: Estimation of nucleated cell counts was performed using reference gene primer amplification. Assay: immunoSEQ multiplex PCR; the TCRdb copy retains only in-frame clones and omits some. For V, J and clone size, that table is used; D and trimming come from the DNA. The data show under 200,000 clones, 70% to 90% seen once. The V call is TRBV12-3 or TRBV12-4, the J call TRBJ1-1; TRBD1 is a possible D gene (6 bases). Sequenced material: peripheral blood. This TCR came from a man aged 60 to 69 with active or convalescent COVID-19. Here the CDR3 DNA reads TGTGCCAGCAGTTTCGGCAGGGGCACTGAAGCTTTCTTT. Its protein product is CASSFGRGTEAFF.